The 27 T cell receptor beta chains listed next were all sequenced from one sample in a study of cytomegalovirus exposure and HLA in healthy donors. The PCR employed 60 Vbeta primers together with 13 Jbeta primers. TCRdb keeps only in-frame clones here, not all; method: immunoSEQ multiplex PCR. Found here are 100,000 to 130,000 clones, 77% of them singletons; the top ten hold around 4%. Sequencing was carried out using PBMCs. These receptors were obtained from a male donor in good health and CMV-seronegative.

The chain uses TRBV11-3 and TRBJ2-1; weak D call: TRBD2 (6 bases). Germline CDR1 SGHNT, CDR2 YENEEA. The CDR3 extends over 14 amino acids. V shed 3 bases and J shed 4 bases, with 10 bases lying between them. CDR3 nucleotides: TGTGCCAGCAGCTTCCGCGGGGAATACAATGAGCAGTTCTTC. Translating it yields CASSFRGEYNEQFF.

The table lists this clone with a few counts. The chain joins TRBV7-9 to TRBJ1-2, with no clear D. The CDR3 has 12 amino acids. V was shortened by 4 bases and J by 7 bases, with 10 bases between the two germline ends. The germline CDR1 and CDR2 sequences are SEHNR and FQNEAQ (reference sequence). The CDR3 here is CASSYYLVGYTF. DNA for the CDR3: TGTGCCAGCAGCTACTATCTTGTTGGCTACACCTTC.

This clone was recorded only once. The J gene is TRBJ1-1, the V gene TRBV10-1; 9 bases fit TRBD1. The CDR3 length is 14 residues. The V gene end was trimmed by 6 bases and the J gene end by 1 base; junction bases not matched to a gene: 3. Germline V gene lookup returns CDR1 WNHNN and CDR2 SYGVQD (reference sequence). CDR3 in DNA: TGCGCCAGCAGCCCGGGACAGGGGAACACTGAAGCTTTCTTT. Translation gives CASSPGQGNTEAFF.

The chain joins TRBV29-1 to TRBJ1-5; D gene uncertain. This CDR3 comprises 12 residues. V lost 4 bases, J lost 4 bases, and 8 bases lay in between. Germline V CDR1 and CDR2: SQVTM, ANQGSEA. CDR3 in amino acids: CSVVDTNQPQHF. The CDR3 region has the DNA TGCAGCGTTGTAGACACTAATCAGCCCCAGCATTTT.

The V gene is TRBV9, the J gene TRBJ2-1; 8 nucleotides line up with TRBD1. This CDR3 contains 14 residues. Germline V gene lookup returns CDR1 SGDLS and CDR2 YYNGEE. Unmatched junction bases numbered 7, after V lost 2 bases and J lost 9 bases. This chain's CDR3 is CASSVGDTGGEQFF. The CDR3 bases are TGTGCCAGCAGCGTCGGAGACACAGGGGGTGAGCAGTTCTTC.

The V call is TRBV27, the J call TRBJ2-3; D not certain. Germline-derived CDR1 and CDR2 are MNHEY and SMNVEV (reference sequence). CDR3 length: 12 amino acids. The ends were cut back, 3 bases at V and 4 bases at J, with 5 bases in the middle. CDR3 sequence: CASSFLADTQYF. The CDR3 coding sequence is TGTGCCAGCAGTTTTCTCGCAGATACGCAGTATTTT.

This rearrangement joins TRBV5-1 to TRBJ2-2; possibly TRBD1 for D (7 bases). Germline CDR1 SGHRS, CDR2 YFSETQ. The germline V and J ends were trimmed by 4 bases and 1 base, with 17 bases remaining between them. The CDR3 has 17 residues. The CDR3 nucleotides read TGCGCCAGCAGCCGAGCCAGGGGGGCCGAGAACACCGGGGAGCTGTTTTTT. It specifies CASSRARGAENTGELFF. The variable domain in full, completed from reference TRBV5-1 and TRBJ2-2, reads KAGVTQTPRYLIKTRGQQVTLSCSPISGHRSVSWYQQTPGQGLQFLFEYFSETQRNKGNFPGRFSGRQFSNSRSEMNVSTLELGDSALYLCASSRARGAENTGELFFGEGSRLTVL.

V is TRBV21-1 and J is TRBJ1-4; TRBD1, the D gene given by the table, was not confirmed from the DNA. TRBV21-1 is a recognized pseudogene. The CDR3 totals 15 residues. As DNA, the CDR3 is TGTGCCAGCAGCAAAGGTGACAGGGTAGGCGAAAAACTGTTTTTT. Its protein is CASSKGDRVGEKLFF.

The gene calls are TRBV19 and TRBJ1-3; 9 positions agree with TRBD1. The CDR3 runs 18 residues. V lost 7 bases, J lost 0 bases, and 13 bases stayed unmatched. Germline CDR1 and CDR2: LNHDA and SQIVND (reference sequence). CDR3 amino acids: CASKRLGGQGSSGNTIYF. The CDR3 nucleotides are TGTGCCAGTAAAAGGCTCGGAGGACAGGGGTCCTCTGGAAACACCATATATTTT.

The V and J genes are TRBV5-1 and TRBJ2-5; the match to TRBD2 covers 13 bases. Germline assignment: CDR1 SGHRS and CDR2 YFSETQ. J lost 6 bases, V lost 4 bases, and 9 bases had no gene match. This CDR3 spans 16 amino acids. CDR3 bases: TGCGCCAGCAGCCTAAGACTAGCGGGAGGCGGAAAGACCCAGTACTTC. This codes for CASSLRLAGGGKTQYF.

V is TRBV28 and J is TRBJ2-1, with 10 positions matching TRBD2. Germline assignment: CDR1 MDHEN and CDR2 SYDVKM. The CDR3 totals 16 residues. The ends lost 6 bases at V and 8 bases at J; junction bases unmatched: 13. CDR3 protein: CASSSPLAGVRHEQFF. The CDR3 DNA reads as TGTGCCAGCAGCTCCCCCCTAGCGGGAGTTAGACATGAGCAGTTCTTC.

This rearrangement joins TRBV7-6 to TRBJ2-1; the D is unclear. Germline values: CDR1 SGHVS, CDR2 FNYEAQ. This CDR3 is 13 amino acids long. Trimming left V 4 bases short and J 10 bases short, with 14 bases between. Written as DNA, the CDR3 is TGTGCCAGCAGCTCCCTGGGCCAGGCCGAGCAGTTCTTC. Protein product: CASSSLGQAEQFF.

The V gene is TRBV30, the J gene TRBJ2-1; 13 bases match TRBD2. The V segment lost 1 base and the J segment 3 bases; nucleotides outside the gene matches: 3. This CDR3 comprises 16 residues. Germline CDR1 reads GTSNPN; CDR2 reads SVGIG (reference sequence). DNA of the CDR3: TGTGCCTGGAGTGGGACTAGCGGGAGTGGCTACAATGAGCAGTTCTTC. Encoded protein: CAWSGTSGSGYNEQFF.

The gene calls are TRBV6-1 and TRBJ2-2, with 7 bases matching TRBD1. The germline V gene has CDR1 MNHNS and CDR2 SASEGT. Trimming cost V 7 bases and J 5 bases; bases outside gene matches: 10. The CDR3 has 15 residues. CDR3 nucleotide sequence: TGTGCCAGCAAGGGGACAGAGGGAAAAACCGGGGAGCTGTTTTTT. Translation: CASKGTEGKTGELFF.

The J gene is TRBJ1-1, the V gene TRBV10-3, with 9 bases that match TRBD1. In germline, CDR1 is ENHRY, CDR2 SYGVKD. The CDR3 is made up of 15 amino acids. After removal of 10 bases from V and 1 base from J, the junction contained 10 bases not matched to a gene. CDR3 DNA sequence: TGTGCCACGGAACAGGGGGCGGCGGGGAACACTGAAGCTTTCTTT. Residues: CATEQGAAGNTEAFF.

The J gene is TRBJ2-5, the V gene TRBV27; tentatively, D is TRBD1 (6 bases). The J call may be incorrect, as the DNA end agrees better with TRBJ2-7. Germline V gives CDR1 MNHEY, CDR2 SMNVEV (reference sequence). The CDR3 is made up of 14 amino acids. CDR3 nucleotides: TGTGCCAGCGTAAAGGACAGAAGCTCCTACGAGCAGTACTTC. Amino acid sequence: CASVKDRSSYEQYF.

This clone was seen a single time. The rearrangement links TRBV27 to TRBJ1-2; 7 bases agree with TRBD1. With 11 bases clipped from V and 0 bases from J, the junction kept 6 bases outside the gene matches. This CDR3 comprises 13 residues. Germline V gene sequence: CDR1 MNHEY, CDR2 SMNVEV (reference sequence). CDR3 region: CACKGTANYGYTF. CDR3 nucleotides: TGTGCCTGCAAGGGGACAGCTAACTATGGCTACACCTTC.

This clone showed up just once. The chain recombines TRBV29-1 with TRBJ1-2; 11 bases are shared with TRBD1. Germline CDR1 is SQVTM and CDR2 is ANQGSEA. V lost 7 bases and J lost 8; bases outside the gene matches: 6. The CDR3 covers 12 residues. CDR3 in amino acids: CSGLGTGGGYTF. In nucleotides, the CDR3 is TGCAGCGGCCTCGGGACAGGGGGAGGCTACACCTTC.

The chain links TRBV2 to TRBJ1-1, with TRBD1 matching 7 bases. V trimming: 7 bases; J trimming: 1 base; junction bases outside the gene matches: 9. The CDR3 loop spans 15 amino acids. Germline V CDR1 and CDR2: SNHLY, FYNNEI. The CDR3 bases are TGTGCCAGCACTTTTTCGGGACAGCAGAACACTGAAGCTTTCTTT. It encodes CASTFSGQQNTEAFF.

The chain couples TRBV4-1 to TRBJ2-7; 7 nucleotides align to TRBD2. Per the germline V gene, CDR1 is MGHRA and CDR2 is YSYEKL. The CDR3 extends over 13 amino acids. Trimming took 2 bases from V and 4 from J; bases not matched to a gene: 2. The CDR3 DNA sequence: TGCGCCAGCAGCCAAATGGGAGGGTACGAGCAGTACTTC. The encoded protein is CASSQMGGYEQYF.

V gene TRBV19 combines with J gene TRBJ2-7; D unresolved. Germline V gene data show CDR1 as LNHDA and CDR2 as SQIVND (reference sequence). This CDR3 comprises 13 residues. Trimming cost V 3 bases and J 4 bases, with 10 bases left between them. The CDR3 region has the DNA TGTGCCAGTAGTATCGAGATTCTATACGAGCAGTACTTC. Translating gives CASSIEILYEQYF.

The chain links TRBV7-2 to TRBJ2-1, with TRBD2 identical over 8 bases. The CDR3 covers 15 residues. Germline V lookup: CDR1 SGHTA, CDR2 FQGNSA. After removal of 1 base from V and 15 bases from J, the junction contained 14 bases not matched to a gene. The DNA for the CDR3 is TGTGCCAGCAGCTTAGAGGGGGGTAGCGGGATGCCGCCGTTCTTC. Protein sequence: CASSLEGGSGMPPFF.

V and J are TRBV25-1 and TRBJ1-6, with 8 bases fitting TRBD1. After removal of 3 bases from V and 7 bases from J, the junction contained 11 bases not matched to a gene. The CDR3 has 17 amino acids. Germline V CDR1 and CDR2: MGHDK, SYGVNS. CDR3 loop: CASSDAQGVSRNSPLHF. Written as DNA, the CDR3 is TGTGCCAGCAGTGATGCACAGGGGGTCAGTAGGAATTCACCCCTCCACTTT.

Here the CDR3 reads CASSYSPRGSTDTQYF. CDR3 nucleotides: TGTGCCAGCAGTTACTCTCCCCGGGGAAGCACAGATACGCAGTATTTT. This chain connects TRBV6-5 to TRBJ2-3; a weak D match, TRBD2 (5 bases). V was shortened by 0 bases and J by 0 bases, with 10 bases between the two germline ends. CDR1 and CDR2 (germline): MNHEY, SVGAGI. This CDR3 region has 16 residues.

The chain couples TRBV7-3 to TRBJ2-5; TRBD1 might be the D (6 bases). The CDR3 totals 14 residues. Germline-derived CDR1 and CDR2 are SGHTA and FQGTGA. The V end lost 6 bases, the J end lost 5 bases, and 16 bases lay between the germline ends. The CDR3 loop reads CASSPAGEWETQYF. The CDR3 nucleotides read TGTGCCAGCAGTCCCGCAGGGGAATGGGAGACCCAGTACTTC.

CDR3 loop: CAWSSRGISNQPQHF. CDR3 nucleotides: TGTGCCTGGAGTAGCAGGGGGATTAGCAATCAGCCCCAGCATTTT. The V gene is TRBV30, the J gene TRBJ1-5; 7 bases are a match to TRBD1. After removal of 2 bases from V and 0 bases from J, the junction contained 4 bases not matched to a gene. This CDR3 has 15 residues. Germline V gene lookup returns CDR1 GTSNPN and CDR2 SVGIG (reference sequence).

V usage is TRBV27 and J usage is TRBJ2-7; 8 bases line up with TRBD1. The V and J ends lost 5 bases and 3 bases, in that order; junction bases with no gene match: 0. The germline V gene encodes CDR1 MNHEY and CDR2 SMNVEV (reference sequence). CDR3 length equals 12 residues. The DNA of the CDR3 is TGTGCCAGCAGTACAGGGGGCTACGAGCAGTACTTC. It yields the protein CASSTGGYEQYF.